Listed here are 17 T cell receptor beta chains from one sample, sequenced in a study of neoadjuvant nivolumab and ipilimumab in lung cancer. The repertoire was sequenced with immunoSEQ multiplex PCR; TCRdb's copy has only in-frame clones and lacks some. The profile shows about 38,000 clones, roughly 89% of them singletons. This specimen consisted of peripheral blood, obtained before neoadjuvant nivolumab, alone or with ipilimumab. Receptor source: an adult with non-small cell lung cancer.

This sequence joins TRBV11-2 and TRBJ2-7; 11 nucleotides agree with TRBD2. The V gene's germline CDR1 is SGHAT and CDR2 FQNNGV. CDR3 length: 18 amino acids. V was clipped by 1 base and J by 4 bases; unmatched bases: 12. The CDR3 region has the DNA TGTGCCAGCAGCTTAGGCAGGGGCTTAAGACTAGCGGGGTACGAGCAGTACTTC. It translates to CASSLGRGLRLAGYEQYF.

This chain connects TRBV29-1 to TRBJ2-3; D could derive from TRBD1 or TRBD2 (5 bases each). CDR1 and CDR2 from the germline V gene are SQVTM and ANQGSEA. The V gene lost 4 bases and the J gene lost 3 bases, with 14 bases spanning the gap. The CDR3 has 14 residues. This CDR3 reads CSVARGDGTDTQYF. The DNA of the CDR3 is TGCAGCGTTGCCCGAGGGGATGGGACAGATACGCAGTATTTT.

This chain uses TRBV6-1 with TRBJ2-1, with D maybe TRBD1 (5 bases). The V gene's germline CDR1 is MNHNS and CDR2 SASEGT. Trimming stripped 5 bases from V and 8 bases from J, with 10 bases between. The CDR3 covers 12 residues. CDR3 sequence: CASSPQGDEQFF. In nucleotides, the CDR3 is TGTGCCAGCAGTCCCCAGGGTGATGAGCAGTTCTTC.

This clone appeared once. V is TRBV6-1 and J is TRBJ2-7; TRBD2 aligns across 11 bases. J lost 4 bases, V lost 2 bases, and 1 base had no gene match. Per the germline V gene, CDR1 is MNHNS and CDR2 is SASEGT. This CDR3 region has 14 residues. The CDR3 DNA sequence: TGTGCCAGCAGTGAAACTAGCGGGAGTTACGAGCAGTACTTC. It encodes CASSETSGSYEQYF.

This sequence joins TRBV19 and TRBJ1-2; D perhaps matches TRBD1 (6 bases). The germline CDR1 and CDR2 sequences are LNHDA and SQIVND (reference sequence). The CDR3 consists of 14 residues. V was clipped by 1 base and J by 7 bases, with 13 bases between them. The CDR3 bases are TGTGCCAGTAGTATAGGCGGGACAAATGCTGGCTACACCTTC. Protein sequence: CASSIGGTNAGYTF.

V usage is TRBV5-1 and J usage is TRBJ2-1, with 13 bases aligning to TRBD2. The J segment lost 4 bases and the V segment lost 1 base, leaving 2 bases of the junction unmatched. The germline V gene has CDR1 SGHRS and CDR2 YFSETQ. This CDR3 is built from 16 residues. Written as DNA, the CDR3 is TGCGCCAGCAGCTTGTCACTAGCGGGAGGGTACAATGAGCAGTTCTTC. Translation gives CASSLSLAGGYNEQFF.

The V gene is TRBV9, the J gene TRBJ2-2; 9 bases match TRBD1. The CDR3 runs 16 residues. CDR1 and CDR2 from the germline V gene are SGDLS and YYNGEE. The V segment lost 0 bases and the J segment 5 bases; nucleotides outside the gene matches: 5. In DNA form, the CDR3 reads TGTGCCAGCAGCGTAGGGGACAGGGTAGGGACCGGGGAGCTGTTTTTT. This gives the protein CASSVGDRVGTGELFF.

Worth noting for this clone: Relative to the germline gene, one junction end is altered; a read error may explain this. This sequence joins TRBV5-4 and TRBJ2-5, with D hard to call. The germline V gene has CDR1 SGHNT and CDR2 YYREEE (reference sequence). The CDR3 is 13 amino acids. CDR3 coding DNA: TGTGCCAGCAGCTTAGTAGACCAGGAGACCCAGTACTTC. The encoded protein is CASSLVDQETQYF.

In its sample, this clone was seen a few times. The CDR3 nucleotides are TGTGCCAGCAGCCAACAGGGACGGGGGGACACTGAAGCTTTCTTT. It codes for CASSQQGRGDTEAFF. The chain employs TRBV4-2 and TRBJ1-1; the D gene is possibly TRBD1 (5 bases). This CDR3 region has 15 residues. The germline V gene encodes CDR1 LGHNA and CDR2 YNFKEQ. Trimming took 2 bases from V and 3 from J, leaving 13 bases between them.

In DNA form, the CDR3 reads TGTGCCAGCAGTTATCGACAGACAGGGGACTACGAGCAGTACTTC. It is translated as CASSYRQTGDYEQYF. The V and J genes are TRBV6-5 and TRBJ2-7, with TRBD1 identical over 8 bases. J gave up 3 bases and V 3 bases, and 7 bases lay outside the gene matches. CDR3 size: 15 residues. Germline CDR1 and CDR2: MNHEY and SVGAGI.

The chain recombines TRBV4-3 with TRBJ2-2; D is possibly TRBD1 (5 bases). The germline gives CDR1 LGHNA, CDR2 YSLEER. Trimming stripped 3 bases from V and 3 bases from J, with 14 bases between. CDR3 length: 16 residues. CDR3 region: CASSQTAGSDTGELFF. The CDR3 DNA sequence: TGCGCCAGCAGCCAGACAGCCGGATCCGACACCGGGGAGCTGTTTTTT.

The V call is TRBV7-9, the J call TRBJ2-3; D is undetermined. Germline V CDR1 and CDR2: SEHNR, FQNEAQ (reference sequence). V lost 5 bases and J 5 bases, leaving 11 bases between the germline ends. The CDR3 extends over 13 amino acids. CDR3 residues: CASSRRTVDTQYF. Written as DNA, the CDR3 is TGTGCCAGCAGCCGGCGGACCGTAGATACGCAGTATTTT.

The CDR3 protein is CASSIGGQNGYTF. CDR3 in DNA: TGTGCCAGCAGCATCGGGGGACAGAATGGCTACACCTTC. This chain links TRBV7-2 with TRBJ1-2; 7 bases line up with TRBD1. Germline V gene data show CDR1 as SGHTA and CDR2 as FQGNSA. This CDR3 has 13 amino acids. Trimming cost V 5 bases and J 6 bases; bases outside gene matches: 6.

The V call is TRBV10-3, the J call TRBJ1-1; 8 bases are a match to TRBD1. V lost 6 bases to trimming and J lost 5 bases; unmatched junction nucleotides: 8. Germline loops: CDR1 ENHRY, CDR2 SYGVKD. The CDR3 totals 14 residues. CDR3: CAIRTGESRTEAFF. In DNA, the CDR3 is TGTGCCATCAGGACAGGGGAGTCAAGGACTGAAGCTTTCTTT.

The genes are TRBV4-2 and TRBJ2-3; D is unclear. The CDR3 covers 17 residues. Germline assignment: CDR1 LGHNA and CDR2 YNFKEQ. V was pared by 0 bases and J by 0 bases, with 13 bases between. The CDR3 loop is CASSQEPAYISTDTQYF. The CDR3 DNA reads TGTGCCAGCAGCCAAGAGCCAGCGTATATTAGCACAGATACGCAGTATTTT.

The chain employs TRBV18 and TRBJ1-1, with 10 bases identical to TRBD1. Germline CDR1 is KGHSH and CDR2 is LQKENI. The CDR3 runs 15 residues. V was clipped by 5 bases and J by 3 bases; unmatched bases: 6. The CDR3: CASSSNDRGHTEAFF. CDR3 sequence (DNA): TGTGCCAGCTCAAGCAACGACAGGGGGCACACTGAAGCTTTCTTT. The full variable domain, completed using reference TRBV18 and TRBJ1-1, is NAGVMQNPRHLVRRRGQEARLRCSPMKGHSHVYWYRQLPEEGLKFMVYLQKENIIDESGMPKERFSAEFPKEGPSILRIQQVVRGDSAAYFCASSSNDRGHTEAFFGQGTRLTVV.

The chain couples TRBV7-2 to TRBJ1-5; TRBD1 is a possible D gene (5 bases). There are 16 residues in the CDR3. The V and J ends lost 5 bases and 0 bases respectively, with 14 bases between them. Germline lookup yields CDR1 SGHTA and CDR2 FQGNSA. The CDR3 DNA sequence: TGTGCCAGCAGCGCGGGGGGACTCAATAGCAATCAGCCCCAGCATTTT. Its protein is CASSAGGLNSNQPQHF.